The rows below give T cell receptor beta chains drawn from one sample of a study of CD8 T cells in Susac syndrome. In TCRdb, the immunoSEQ multiplex PCR reads were re-called with MiXCR into one record per CDR3 protein. Of about 140,000 distinct CDR3 sequences in the sample, 85% to 95% were seen once. Input material: CD4+ T cells from PBMCs. The receptors come from a human donor with multiple sclerosis. Each CDR3 is given with its conserved first and last residue.

v_gene | CDR3aa
TRBV11-1 | CASSFAGADTEAFF
TRBV11-2 | CASSLWDLQHEQYF
TRBV29-1 | CSAGTVNTEAFF
TRBV11-2 | CASSLDQRLAGRDEQFF
TRBV7-2 | CASSLTSGSEPEQFF
TRBV2 | CASSDQGPGSPLHF
TRBV29-1 | CSAGTGGASGEQYF
TRBV29-1 | CSVERRPTLRTDTQYF
TRBV6-5 | CASRETALGYTF
TRBV7-2 | CASSPRGLAGGPETQYF
TRBV27 | CASRPIAKNIQYF
TRBV9 | CASSVALGSYGYTF
TRBV5-1 | CASSPSTNSYEQYF
TRBV6-1 | CASEDGSGANVLTF
TRBV11-2 | CASSPEPGNTEAFF
TRBV5-6 | CASSRPGQGQETQYF
TRBV27 | CASSLSLQVYGYTF
TRBV9 | CASSPQARGETQYF
TRBV20-1 | CSARVNRNTEAFF
TRBV20-1 | CSARDPSGLQETQYF
TRBV2 | CASSARYEQYF
TRBV7-9 | CASSRRGYEQYF
TRBV9 | CASSVVPTDTQYF
TRBV29-1 | CSVEGGGVEQYF
TRBV4-3 | CASSQIGFLGYTF
TRBV30 | CAWSHGTGFLF
TRBV19 | CASSKDRTHEQYF
TRBV29-1 | CSVTGGPWRSYNEQFF
TRBV10-3 | CAISKQGTYEQYF
TRBV20-1 | CSAGRGAQETQYF
TRBV20-1 | CSAPDRASNQPQHF
TRBV28 | CASRPLIIGTEQYF
TRBV18 | CASSTLPTSGRWDEQYF